Each of the 14 T cell receptor beta chains below was sequenced from the same sample in a study of immune evolution from preneoplasia to lung adenocarcinoma. TCRdb's copy holds only in-frame clones and misses some; the assay was immunoSEQ multiplex PCR. The table has under 6,000 clones, around four fifths seen once. Sequencing used FFPE minimally invasive lung adenocarcinoma tissue. The receptors shown here come from a person aged 55 to 79 with lung adenocarcinoma.

This sequence joins TRBV7-2 and TRBJ2-7; D ambiguous. Germline V gene sequence: CDR1 SGHTA, CDR2 FQGNSA. The length of the CDR3 is 15 residues. Trimming removed 4 bases at V and 3 bases at J, with 16 bases between. This chain's CDR3 is CASSSGVGRIYEQYF. In nucleotides, the CDR3 is TGTGCCAGCAGCTCTGGGGTCGGACGGATCTACGAGCAGTACTTC. The full variable domain, rest sourced from reference TRBV7-2 and TRBJ2-7, is GAGVSQSPSNKVTEKGKDVELRCDPISGHTALYWYRQSLGQGLEFLIYFQGNSAPDKSGLPSDRFSAERTGGSVSTLTIQRTQQEDSAVYLCASSSGVGRIYEQYFGPGTRLTVT.

V and J are TRBV14 and TRBJ2-1, with D perhaps being TRBD1 or TRBD2 (6 bases each). CDR1 is SGHDN and CDR2 is FVKESK in the germline V gene. This CDR3 is built from 14 residues. Trimming cost V 1 base and J 7 bases, with 11 bases left between them. The CDR3 loop reads CASSQVQGGNEQFF. In DNA, the CDR3 is TGTGCCAGCAGCCAAGTACAAGGGGGGAATGAGCAGTTCTTC. The complete variable domain, with remaining parts taken from reference TRBV14 and TRBJ2-1, reads EAGVTQFPSHSVIEKGQTVTLRCDPISGHDNLYWYRRVMGKEIKFLLHFVKESKQDESGMPNNRFLAERTGGTYSTLKVQPAELEDSGVYFCASSQVQGGNEQFFGPGTRLTVL.

The CDR3 region has the DNA TGCGCCAGCAGCTTTAGGACTAGCGGCTACGAGCAGTACTTC. This translates into CASSFRTSGYEQYF. The chain combines TRBV5-1 with TRBJ2-7, with 10 positions matching TRBD2. After removal of 2 bases from V and 3 bases from J, the junction contained 2 bases not matched to a gene. The CDR3 extends over 14 amino acids. In germline, CDR1 is SGHRS, CDR2 YFSETQ.

In DNA form, the CDR3 reads TGTGCCAGCAGCTTAGGGGGAGGATGGAGGAACTCCTACAATGAGCAGTTCTTC. Translation: CASSLGGGWRNSYNEQFF. The J gene is TRBJ2-1, the V gene TRBV7-8; maybe TRBD2 (6 bases). This CDR3 is 18 amino acids long. The V end was cut by 1 base, the J end by 0 bases, with 16 bases between. Per germline, CDR1 SGHVS and CDR2 FQNEAQ.

The V and J genes are TRBV19 and TRBJ2-3; TRBD2 aligns across 14 bases. This CDR3 has 17 amino acids. J was trimmed by 6 bases and V by 8 bases; bases with no gene match: 13. Germline values: CDR1 LNHDA, CDR2 SQIVND (reference sequence). The CDR3 region is CASDAGSGTSGSDTQYF. CDR3 coding DNA: TGTGCCAGTGATGCGGGGTCGGGGACTAGCGGGAGCGATACGCAGTATTTT. Filled out from reference TRBV19 and TRBJ2-3, the complete variable domain reads DGGITQSPKYLFRKEGQNVTLSCEQNLNHDAMYWYRQDPGQGLRLIYYSQIVNDFQKGDIAEGYSVSREKKESFPLTVTSAQKNPTAFYLCASDAGSGTSGSDTQYFGPGTRLTVL.

V is TRBV30 and J is TRBJ1-1; tentative D call: TRBD1 (5 bases). Germline V gene data show CDR1 as GTSNPN and CDR2 as SVGIG (reference sequence). This CDR3 comprises 14 residues. Trimming took 3 bases from V and 10 from J, leaving 21 bases between them. The CDR3 region is CAWSPGGAGFRAFF. The CDR3 DNA reads TGTGCCTGGAGCCCCGGGGGAGCCGGGTTTCGAGCTTTCTTT.

The sample holds a few counts of this clone. The genes are TRBV11-2 and TRBJ1-5; D gene uncertain. The germline V and J ends were trimmed by 0 bases and 2 bases, with 5 bases remaining between them. The CDR3 has 14 residues. CDR1 and CDR2 (germline): SGHAT, FQNNGV. CDR3 region: CASSLDAGNQPQHF. The CDR3 DNA is TGTGCCAGCAGCTTAGATGCGGGCAATCAGCCCCAGCATTTT. Combining the CDR3 with reference TRBV11-2 and TRBJ1-5 gives the whole variable domain EAGVAQSPRYKIIEKRQSVAFWCNPISGHATLYWYQQILGQGPKLLIQFQNNGVVDDSQLPKDRFSAERLKGVDSTLKIQPAKLEDSAVYLCASSLDAGNQPQHFGDGTRLSIL.

The chain recombines TRBV29-1 with TRBJ1-2; D is ambiguous. CDR1 SQVTM and CDR2 ANQGSEA come from the germline V gene. Trimming removed 6 bases from V and 2 bases from J, with 22 bases in between. The CDR3 runs 16 residues. The chain's CDR3 is CSVGLTQDGINYGYTF. DNA of the CDR3: TGCAGCGTCGGACTCACCCAGGACGGCATAAACTATGGCTACACCTTC. Based on the CDR3 plus reference TRBV29-1 and TRBJ1-2, the full variable domain is SAVISQKPSRDICQRGTSLTIQCQVDSQVTMMFWYRQQPGQSLTLIATANQGSEATYESGFVIDKFPISRPNLTFSTLTVSNMSPEDSSIYLCSVGLTQDGINYGYTFGSGTRLTVV.

In this sample, this clone turned up a few times. This sequence joins TRBV6-6 and TRBJ2-4; no definite D call. This CDR3 is 13 amino acids long. Germline loops: CDR1 MNHNY, CDR2 SVGAGI (reference sequence). The DNA of the CDR3 is TGTGCGATTCGGGCGAATTCCAAAAACATTCAGTACTTC. This encodes CAIRANSKNIQYF.

The chain uses TRBV6-1 and TRBJ2-1; D not certain. In germline, CDR1 is MNHNS, CDR2 SASEGT. This CDR3 has 16 residues. V lost 0 bases to trimming and J lost 2 bases, with 11 bases between them. CDR3 bases: TGTGCCAGCAGTGAAGCTCTAGATTATCCCTACAATGAGCAGTTCTTC. It is translated as CASSEALDYPYNEQFF.

Written as DNA, the CDR3 is TGTGCCAGCAGCCAAGATGTTTGGACTAGCGATAACGAGCAGTACTTC. It specifies CASSQDVWTSDNEQYF. This chain joins TRBV5-8 and TRBJ2-7, with 9 positions matching TRBD2. The germline CDR1 and CDR2 sequences are SGHTS and YDEGEE. This CDR3 is 16 amino acids long. Losses at the gene ends were 4 bases for V and 5 bases for J; bases not matched to a gene: 13.

CDR3 amino acids: CASSLQGTPYQPQHF. CDR3 bases: TGTGCCAGCAGTTTACAGGGTACTCCGTATCAGCCCCAGCATTTT. The chain is built from TRBV27 and TRBJ1-5, with TRBD1 as a possible D gene (5 bases). V lost 2 bases and J lost 5, with 13 bases in between. The germline V gene encodes CDR1 MNHEY and CDR2 SMNVEV (reference sequence). There are 15 residues in the CDR3.

Turning to this clone: The same CDR3 is also encoded by other DNA sequences in this sample. The chain is built from TRBV5-1 and TRBJ2-1; D gene uncertain. Germline CDR1 is SGHRS and CDR2 is YFSETQ. Trimming pared 0 bases from V and 4 bases from J, leaving 5 bases between. The CDR3 sequence is 13 residues long. The CDR3 DNA reads TGCGCCAGCAGCTTGGACGGTTACAATGAGCAGTTCTTC. Its protein product is CASSLDGYNEQFF. Complete variable domain (other parts from reference TRBV5-1 and TRBJ2-1): KAGVTQTPRYLIKTRGQQVTLSCSPISGHRSVSWYQQTPGQGLQFLFEYFSETQRNKGNFPGRFSGRQFSNSRSEMNVSTLELGDSALYLCASSLDGYNEQFFGPGTRLTVL.

V is TRBV6-1 and J is TRBJ2-7; D uncertain. The germline CDR1 and CDR2 sequences are MNHNS and SASEGT. The CDR3 contains 11 residues. V was cut by 9 bases and J by 3 bases, with 9 bases left in between. The CDR3 loop reads CASTDNYEQYF. The DNA of the CDR3 is TGTGCCAGTACTGACAACTACGAGCAGTACTTC.